Listed below are T cell receptor beta chains from one sample, sequenced in a study of shared clonotypes between healthy human individuals. TCRdb's copy holds only in-frame clones and misses some; the assay was immunoSEQ multiplex PCR. The sample has 470,000 or so clones, about 84% seen once. The sequenced sample consisted of PBMCs. The receptors come from a woman aged 35 to 49 in good health. Some clones in this sample may be carry-over from other donors' samples. The CDR3 runs from the conserved cysteine through the conserved F or W. The D gene is left open where the match is weak. Size values are once, few and many counts, or a class for expanded clones, and some rows have none.

size	J	D	V	CDR3	DNA
.	TRBJ2-3	TRBD2	TRBV30	CAWTRLAGGVTQYF	TGTGCCTGGACCCGACTAGCGGGAGGGGTCACGCAGTATTTT
.	TRBJ2-7	.	TRBV10-2	CASSRDGEQYF	TGCGCCAGCAGTCGGGACGGGGAGCAGTACTTC
.	TRBJ1-3	.	TRBV5-6	CASSQGPGSGNTIYF	TGTGCCAGCAGCCAGGGACCAGGCTCTGGAAACACCATATATTTT
.	TRBJ2-3	.	TRBV27	CASSTSRLAGGADTQYF	.
.	TRBJ2-2	.	TRBV5-1	CASSFLGGNTGELFF	TGCGCCAGCAGCTTTTTAGGGGGGAACACCGGGGAGCTGTTTTTT
.	TRBJ1-1	.	TRBV2	CATPDSMNTEAFF	TGTGCCACCCCGGACAGCATGAACACTGAAGCTTTCTTT
.	TRBJ1-1	.	TRBV28	CASIYGAEAFF	TGTGCCAGCATATATGGGGCTGAAGCTTTCTTT
once	TRBJ1-1	TRBD1	TRBV10-3	CAISPTGDTEAFF	TGTGCCATCAGCCCGACAGGGGACACTGAAGCTTTCTTT
.	TRBJ2-2	.	TRBV5-4	CATEDINTGELFF	TGTGCCACCGAGGACATTAACACCGGGGAGCTGTTTTTT
.	TRBJ2-2	.	TRBV28	CASSLFFPGELFF	TGTGCCAGCAGTTTATTTTTCCCCGGGGAGCTGTTTTTT
.	TRBJ1-1	.	TRBV2	CASSRQREAFF	TGTGCCAGCAGTCGTCAGAGAGAAGCTTTCTTT
.	TRBJ2-3	TRBD2	TRBV7-2	CASSSGAGGSTDTQYF	TGTGCCAGCAGCTCAGGGGCGGGAGGGAGCACAGATACGCAGTATTTT
once	TRBJ2-1	.	TRBV14	CASSHTGTQFF	TGTGCCAGCAGCCATACCGGGACTCAGTTCTTC
.	TRBJ2-6	.	TRBV28	CASSGGVVGANVLTF	TGTGCCAGCAGTGGCGGGGTGGTAGGGGCCAACGTCCTGACTTTC
.	TRBJ2-1	.	TRBV10-1	CASSESTGNNEQFF	TGCGCCAGCAGTGAGTCGACGGGGAACAATGAGCAGTTCTTC
.	TRBJ1-1	TRBD1	TRBV28	CASEKTGHTEAFF	TGTGCCAGCGAAAAGACAGGGCACACTGAAGCTTTCTTT
.	TRBJ1-5	.	TRBV28	CASSAFSTGFNQPQHF	TGTGCCAGCAGTGCTTTTAGCACAGGGTTCAATCAGCCCCAGCATTTT
many	TRBJ2-1	.	TRBV6-5	CASSYNPRGTAEFF	TGTGCCAGCAGTTACAATCCGCGCGGGACAGCGGAGTTCTTC
.	TRBJ2-7	.	TRBV10-3	CAISEIQDGEQYF	TGTGCCATCAGTGAGATACAGGACGGCGAGCAGTACTTC
.	TRBJ2-3	.	TRBV10-3	CAISESAGTDTQYF	TGTGCCATCAGTGAGTCCGCAGGGACTGATACGCAGTATTTT
.	TRBJ1-5	.	TRBV7-2	CASSLGAVSNQPQHF	TGTGCCAGCAGCTTAGGGGCAGTTAGCAATCAGCCCCAGCATTTT
few	TRBJ2-5	.	TRBV7-3	CASSPGLGSLETQYF	TGTGCCAGCAGCCCCGGACTGGGCTCGTTGGAGACCCAGTACTTC
.	TRBJ2-7	TRBD2	TRBV29-1	CIVSGGAYEQYF	TGCATCGTTTCGGGGGGGGCCTACGAGCAGTACTTC
.	TRBJ2-2	TRBD1	TRBV4-1	CASSTSRDRGFTGELFF	TGCGCCAGCAGTACGTCCCGGGACAGGGGATTCACCGGGGAGCTGTTTTTT
.	TRBJ1-4	.	TRBV5-4	CASSKDTSGANEKLFF	TGTGCCAGCAGCAAGGACACCTCCGGGGCTAATGAAAAACTGTTTTTT
once	TRBJ2-3	.	TRBV28	CASSQFGTMDTQYF	TGTGCCAGCAGTCAGTTCGGGACGATGGATACGCAGTATTTT
.	TRBJ1-5	TRBD1	TRBV10-1	CASSQTGVQPQHF	TGCGCCAGCAGTCAGACAGGGGTCCAACCCCAGCATTTT
.	TRBJ2-7	.	TRBV5-1	CASSLWGTYEQYF	TGCGCCAGCAGCTTGTGGGGAACCTACGAGCAGTACTTC
.	TRBJ1-2	.	TRBV5-1	CASSFQGQRNGYTF	TGCGCCAGCAGCTTCCAGGGGCAGCGGAATGGCTACACCTTC
few	TRBJ2-2	.	TRBV18	CASSPLGAGTGELFF	TGTGCCAGCTCACCACTTGGGGCTGGGACCGGGGAGCTGTTTTTT
.	TRBJ1-5	.	TRBV5-6	CASSTMLSDQPQHF	TGTGCCAGCAGCACCATGCTGAGCGATCAGCCCCAGCATTTT
.	TRBJ2-5	TRBD2	TRBV29-1	CKWDWLAGRGETQYF	TGCAAGTGGGATTGGCTAGCGGGAAGAGGCGAGACCCAGTACTTC
.	TRBJ2-7	.	TRBV28	CASSSPPIYEQYF	TGTGCCAGCAGTAGCCCCCCGATCTACGAGCAGTACTTC
.	TRBJ2-5	.	TRBV18	CASSPSRSGETQYF	TGTGCCAGCTCACCATCGCGGAGTGGGGAGACCCAGTACTTC
few	TRBJ2-1	TRBD1	TRBV5-1	CASSSTTGEDEQFF	TGCGCCAGCAGCTCCACGACAGGGGAGGATGAGCAGTTCTTC
.	TRBJ1-2	.	TRBV28	CASSSPGHQGPNYGYTF	TGTGCCAGCAGTTCCCCGGGACACCAAGGGCCCAACTATGGCTACACCTTC
.	TRBJ1-1	.	TRBV5-1	CASSPIVDGTEAFF	TGCGCCAGCAGCCCGATAGTGGATGGCACTGAAGCTTTCTTT
.	TRBJ2-6	.	TRBV4-3	CASSPQESYSGANVLTF	TGCGCCAGCAGCCCTCAGGAGTCCTACTCTGGGGCCAACGTCCTGACTTTC